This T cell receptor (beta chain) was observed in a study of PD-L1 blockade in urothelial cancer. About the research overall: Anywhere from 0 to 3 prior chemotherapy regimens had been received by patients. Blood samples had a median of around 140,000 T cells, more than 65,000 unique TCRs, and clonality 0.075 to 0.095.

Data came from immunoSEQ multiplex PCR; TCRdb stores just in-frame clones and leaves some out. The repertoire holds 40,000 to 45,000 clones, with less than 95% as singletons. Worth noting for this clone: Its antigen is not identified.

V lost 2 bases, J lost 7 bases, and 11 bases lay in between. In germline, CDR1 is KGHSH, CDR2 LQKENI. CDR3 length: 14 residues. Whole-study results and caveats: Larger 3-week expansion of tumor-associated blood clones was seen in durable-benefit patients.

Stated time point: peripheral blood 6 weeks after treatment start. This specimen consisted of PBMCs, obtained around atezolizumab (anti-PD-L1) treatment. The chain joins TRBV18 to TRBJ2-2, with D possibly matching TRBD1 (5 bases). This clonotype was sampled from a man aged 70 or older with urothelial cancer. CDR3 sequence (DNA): TGTGCCAGCTCACCAGGCCAGGGCGTCGGGGAGCTGTTTTTT. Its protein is CASSPGQGVGELFF.